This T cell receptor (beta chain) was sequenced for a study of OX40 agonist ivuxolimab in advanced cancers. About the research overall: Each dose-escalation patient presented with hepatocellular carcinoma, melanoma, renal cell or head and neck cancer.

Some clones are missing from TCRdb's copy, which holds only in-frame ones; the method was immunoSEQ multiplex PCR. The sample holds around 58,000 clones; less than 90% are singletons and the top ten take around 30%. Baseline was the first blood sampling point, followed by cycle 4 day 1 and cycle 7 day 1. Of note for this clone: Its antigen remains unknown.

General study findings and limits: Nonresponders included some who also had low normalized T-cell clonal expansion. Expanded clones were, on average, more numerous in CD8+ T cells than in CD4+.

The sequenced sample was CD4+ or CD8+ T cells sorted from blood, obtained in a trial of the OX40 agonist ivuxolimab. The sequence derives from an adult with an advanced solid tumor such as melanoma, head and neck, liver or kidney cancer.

The CDR3 DNA is TGTGCCAGCAGCAGTCAGGGGGTGGGAGGCTATGGCTACACCTTC. Its translation is CASSSQGVGGYGYTF. The chain carries TRBV7-8 and TRBJ1-2; 7 nucleotides line up with TRBD1. The germline V gene encodes CDR1 SGHVS and CDR2 FQNEAQ. V was pared by 5 bases and J by 4 bases, with 10 bases of the junction left unmatched. This CDR3 has 15 amino acids.